This is a list of T cell receptor beta chains from one sample in a study of cytomegalovirus exposure and HLA in healthy donors. Assay used: immunoSEQ multiplex PCR; TCRdb lists only in-frame clones, some missing. The table shows 180,000 or so clones, with 70% to 85% occurring only once. Sequenced sample: PBMCs. Receptors originate from a boy between 2 and 10 years old in good health and CMV-seronegative. Each CDR3 is given with its conserved first and last residue. The D gene is left open where the match is weak. Rows give clone size only sometimes, using once, few, many, or a class for an expanded clone.

TRBJ1-4 - - TRBV6-5 13 TGTGCCAGCAGTGTCGGGGAGTGGGAAAAACTGTTTTTT CASSVGEWEKLFF
TRBJ1-2 - - TRBV19 15 TGTGCCAGTAGTATGAACGGACAGACCAGACATGGCTACACCTTC CASSMNGQTRHGYTF
TRBJ1-6 TRBD1 - TRBV25-1 13 TGTGCCAGCAGCGGACAGGGAGGATCACCCCTCCACTTT CASSGQGGSPLHF
TRBJ1-2 - - TRBV4-3 15 TGCGCCAGCAGCCAAGGCTCGATAGCTAACTATGGCTACACCTTC CASSQGSIANYGYTF
TRBJ2-5 - - TRBV14 13 TGTGCCAGCAGCCAAGTTATGCGGGGGACCCAGTACTTC CASSQVMRGTQYF
TRBJ2-3 TRBD2 - TRBV6-4 15 TGTGCCAGCAGTGACTCGCGGGGGGGCACAGATACGCAGTATTTT CASSDSRGGTDTQYF
TRBJ2-5 - - TRBV10-2 14 TGCGCCAGCAGTGAATACCAGGGCCAAGAGACCCAGTACTTC CASSEYQGQETQYF
TRBJ2-5 TRBD2 - TRBV2 14 TGTGCCAGCGGTACGACTAGCGGATTTGAGACCCAGTACTTC CASGTTSGFETQYF
TRBJ1-4 - - TRBV4-2 15 TGTGCCAGCAGCCAATTGGGGCAGGAGAATGAAAAACTGTTTTTT CASSQLGQENEKLFF
TRBJ2-7 - - TRBV18 15 TGTGCCAGCTCACCTGCAGGGGGGAACCTAGTCGAGCAGTACTTC CASSPAGGNLVEQYF
TRBJ2-4 TRBD1 - TRBV5-1 13 TGCGCCAGCAGTCCAGGGGGCCTGAACATTCAGTACTTC CASSPGGLNIQYF
TRBJ2-2 - - TRBV10-3 14 TGTGCCATCAGCGACAGGGAGGACACCGGGGAGCTGTTTTTT CAISDREDTGELFF
TRBJ1-5 TRBD1 - TRBV20-1 11 TGCAGTGCCCGAGGGACAGGTCCCCCTCATTTT CSARGTGPPHF
TRBJ2-3 TRBD2 - TRBV7-2 15 TGTGCCAGCAGCTTAGAGCGGGGTAGCACAGATACGCAGTATTTT CASSLERGSTDTQYF
TRBJ1-5 - - TRBV27 16 TGTGCCAGCAGTTTATCACTCAGGGCCTCCAATCAGCCCCAGCATTTT CASSLSLRASNQPQHF
TRBJ2-1 TRBD2 - TRBV9 15 TGTGCCAGCAGCGTAGTTCCAAGCGGGGACAATGAGCAGTTCTTC CASSVVPSGDNEQFF
TRBJ2-5 - - TRBV6-5 13 TGTGCCAGCAGCCCCTGGCGGCAAGAGACCCAGTACTTC CASSPWRQETQYF
TRBJ1-5 - - TRBV2 13 TGTGCCAGCAGTGAAGTAGGGGTCAGGCCCCAGCATTTT CASSEVGVRPQHF
TRBJ1-3 TRBD1 - TRBV27 13 TGTGCCAGCAGTCGTCAGGGGGCAAACACCATATATTTT CASSRQGANTIYF
TRBJ1-2 - once TRBV7-2 15 TGTGCCAGCAGCTTAGATCCAGGGGCTCTGTACGGCTACACCTTC CASSLDPGALYGYTF
TRBJ2-5 TRBD1 - TRBV6-6 16 TGTGCCAGCAGTTACCATCCCGGGACAGTAAAAGAGACCCAGTACTTC CASSYHPGTVKETQYF
TRBJ1-2 TRBD1 - TRBV10-3 14 TGTGCCATCAGTAAGGACAGGGTAGATGGCGGCTACACCTTC CAISKDRVDGGYTF
TRBJ1-4 TRBD1 few TRBV27 17 TGTGCCAGCAGTTCCCAGGGATGGGGACAGGGGGGTGAAAAACTGTTTTTT CASSSQGWGQGGEKLFF
TRBJ2-3 - - TRBV9 14 TGTGCCAGCAGCGTCCGGGGGAGCACAGATACGCAGTATTTT CASSVRGSTDTQYF
TRBJ2-1 TRBD2 - TRBV13 16 TGTGCCAGCAGCTTAGTAGCGGGGGCCTCCTACAATGAGCAGTTCTTC CASSLVAGASYNEQFF
TRBJ2-7 TRBD1 - TRBV4-3 14 TGCGCCAGCAGCCCCAGCGGACAGGTCTACGAGCAGTACTTC CASSPSGQVYEQYF
TRBJ2-7 TRBD2 - TRBV6-1 16 TGTGCCAGCAGTGATCCCGGGGGGGTTTTACCCTACGAGCAGTACTTC CASSDPGGVLPYEQYF
TRBJ1-1 TRBD1 - TRBV13 17 TGTGCCAGCAGCCACTGGGTGAGGGGGCGAATGGACACTGAAGCTTTCTTT CASSHWVRGRMDTEAFF
TRBJ1-1 - - TRBV5-6 14 TGTGCCAGCAGCTATGGACAACTAAACACTGAAGCTTTCTTT CASSYGQLNTEAFF
TRBJ2-7 - - TRBV5-5 12 TGTGCCAGCAGCTTCAGCTCCTACGAGCAGTACTTC CASSFSSYEQYF
TRBJ2-7 - - TRBV7-9 12 TGTGCCAGCAGCTTAGAAGAGGGCGAGCAGTACTTC CASSLEEGEQYF
TRBJ2-1 TRBD2 - TRBV6-5 13 TGTGCCAGCAGTAGGGACTATGCGAATGAGCAGTTCTTC CASSRDYANEQFF
TRBJ2-3 - - TRBV6-6 14 TGTGCCAGCAGTTACCCCCTGTTCACAGATACGCAGTATTTT CASSYPLFTDTQYF
TRBJ2-3 - - TRBV5-6 17 TGTGCCAGCAGCCAGATTACGAACAGGGACCGCACAGATACGCAGTATTTT CASSQITNRDRTDTQYF
TRBJ2-3 - - TRBV11-3 13 TGTGCCAGCAGCTTAGGTCGGGGGGATACGCAGTATTTT CASSLGRGDTQYF
TRBJ2-5 - - TRBV5-4 14 TGTGCCAGCAGCCCGGACAGAGAACAAGAGACCCAGTACTTC CASSPDREQETQYF
TRBJ2-7 - - TRBV11-3 13 TGTGCCAGCAGCTTAGGCGGCTTTTCCGAGCAGTACTTC CASSLGGFSEQYF
TRBJ1-3 - few TRBV6-1 12 TGTGCCAGCAGCCCTCCAGTGGACACCATATATTTT CASSPPVDTIYF
TRBJ2-5 - - TRBV5-1 16 TGCGCCAGCAGCTTGGCCGTGGGGGGGGCCCGAGAGACCCAGTACTTC CASSLAVGGARETQYF
TRBJ2-5 TRBD1 - TRBV2 16 TGTGCCAGCAGCTCTTTTGCCGGGACAGCCGGGGAGACCCAGTACTTC CASSSFAGTAGETQYF
TRBJ1-2 - few TRBV7-8 18 TGTGCCAGCAGCCCTCTAAAACTGACAGGCCCGTACACTTATGGCTACACCTTC CASSPLKLTGPYTYGYTF
TRBJ2-7 TRBD1 - TRBV6-5 13 TGTGCCAGCAGTTACCGACAGGGGGGCGAGCAGTACTTC CASSYRQGGEQYF
TRBJ2-1 TRBD2 - TRBV6-4 16 TGTGCCAGCAGTTTAGGGACTGGCGGGGGGGCAGAGGAGCAGTTCTTC CASSLGTGGGAEEQFF
TRBJ1-2 - - TRBV5-6 13 TGTGCCAGCAGCTTCGCCGGGAACTATGGCTACACCTTC CASSFAGNYGYTF
TRBJ1-1 - - TRBV6-5 13 TGTGCCAGCAGCCGAACTCGAAACACTGAAGCTTTCTTT CASSRTRNTEAFF
TRBJ2-3 - - TRBV5-1 16 TGCGCCAGCAGCTTGGGGGCGGGGGCCTACACAGATACGCAGTATTTT CASSLGAGAYTDTQYF
TRBJ1-3 - - TRBV28 16 TGTGCCAGCAGTTTCGAAGGGGCGACCTCTGGAAACACCATATATTTT CASSFEGATSGNTIYF
TRBJ1-4 - once TRBV29-1 13 TGCAGCGTTTCAGGACAGTTTAATGAAAAACTGTTTTTT CSVSGQFNEKLFF
TRBJ1-6 - - TRBV4-3 16 TGCGCCAGCAGCCAAGAATGGGAGGGGGGGGGTTCACCCCTCCACTTT CASSQEWEGGGSPLHF
TRBJ2-1 TRBD2 - TRBV11-2 16 TGTGCCAGCAGCCACTTGCGGGGGGGGTACTACAATGAGCAGTTCTTC CASSHLRGGYYNEQFF